This T cell receptor (beta chain) was sequenced in a study of shared clonotypes between healthy human individuals. Whole-study findings and limits: Researchers sampled only blood; tissue repertoires likely differ. The study found about 5% of naive CD4 clonotypes shared across a handful of donors.

As concerns this clone: No antigen is known for it.

CD4+ cells underwent separation, giving CD45RA+ naive and CD45RA-negative memory subsets. An approximately 200 ng quantity of DNA, tens of thousands of T cell genomes, went into the sorted-subset replicate PCRs. Sequenced by immunoSEQ multiplex PCR; TCRdb stores in-frame clones only, minus some. Of some 660,000 clones listed, around 73% are singletons. Sequencing was done on a sample of memory CD4+ T cells sorted from blood. Subset defined: CD45RA-negative fraction. The source of this sequence is a woman aged 25 to 45 in good health.

The CDR3 sequence: CASSPTRGTSGQSSYEQYF. The CDR3 nucleotides are TGCGCCAGCAGCCCTACGCGGGGGACTAGCGGGCAAAGCTCCTACGAGCAGTACTTC. The chain recombines TRBV5-1 with TRBJ2-7, with 12 positions matching TRBD2. V lost 4 bases to trimming and J lost 0 bases; unmatched junction nucleotides: 14. Germline CDR1 SGHRS, CDR2 YFSETQ. The CDR3 runs to 19 residues.